This T cell receptor (beta chain) appears in the sequencing data of a study of blood T cell repertoires in COVID-19. About the research overall: COVID-19 samples, acute and convalescent, were from the United States, Italy and Spain. PBMCs, B-cell-depleted T cells, or T cells provided the cDNA or gDNA that made up the material.

Germline values: CDR1 SGHRS, CDR2 YFSETQ. There are 15 residues in the CDR3. The V end was cut by 0 bases, the J end by 2 bases, with 12 bases between. How the authors handled the data: By means of reference gene primer amplification, nucleated cell counts were estimated. Only in-frame clones appear in the TCRdb table, and some are missing; sequencing was by immunoSEQ multiplex PCR. The DNA gave D and trimming, while V, J and clone size come from that table. The profile shows tens of thousands of clones, 70% to 85% of them singletons. Source material: peripheral blood. The chain uses TRBV5-1 and TRBJ2-7, with a possible D match to TRBD1 (7 bases). The sequence derives from a man aged 55 to 70 with active or convalescent COVID-19. The CDR3 region is CASSLAQGGPYEQYF. CDR3 sequence (DNA): TGCGCCAGCAGCTTGGCCCAGGGGGGCCCCTACGAGCAGTACTTC.